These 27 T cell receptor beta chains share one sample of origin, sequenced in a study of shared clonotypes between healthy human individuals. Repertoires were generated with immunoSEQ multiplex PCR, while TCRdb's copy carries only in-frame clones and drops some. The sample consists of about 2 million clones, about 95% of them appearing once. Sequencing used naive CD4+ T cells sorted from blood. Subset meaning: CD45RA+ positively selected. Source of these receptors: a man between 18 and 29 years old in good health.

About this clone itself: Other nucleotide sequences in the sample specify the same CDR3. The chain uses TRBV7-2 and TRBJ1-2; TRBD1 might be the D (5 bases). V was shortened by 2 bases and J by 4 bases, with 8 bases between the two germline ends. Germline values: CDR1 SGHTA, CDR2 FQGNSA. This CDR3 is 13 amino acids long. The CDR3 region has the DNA TGTGCCAGCAGCTTATACCAGGGCTATGGCTACACCTTC. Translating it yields CASSLYQGYGYTF.

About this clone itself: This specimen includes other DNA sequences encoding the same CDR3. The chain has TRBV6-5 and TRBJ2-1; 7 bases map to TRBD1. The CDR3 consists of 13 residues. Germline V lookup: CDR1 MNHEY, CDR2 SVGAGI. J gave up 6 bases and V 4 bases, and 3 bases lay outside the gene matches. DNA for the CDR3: TGTGCCAGCAGTTCGGGACAGCTCAATGAGCAGTTCTTC. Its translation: CASSSGQLNEQFF.

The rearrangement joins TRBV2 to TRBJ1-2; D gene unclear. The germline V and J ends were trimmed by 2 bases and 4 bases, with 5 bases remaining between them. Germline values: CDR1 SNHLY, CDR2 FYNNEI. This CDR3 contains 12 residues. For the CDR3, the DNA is TGTGCCAGCAGTGAAAACCCCTATGGCTACACCTTC. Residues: CASSENPYGYTF. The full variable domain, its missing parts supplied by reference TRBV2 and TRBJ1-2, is EPEVTQTPSHQVTQMGQEVILRCVPISNHLYFYWYRQILGQKVEFLVSFYNNEISEKSEIFDDQFSVERPDGSNFTLKIRSTKLEDSAMYFCASSENPYGYTFGSGTRLTVV.

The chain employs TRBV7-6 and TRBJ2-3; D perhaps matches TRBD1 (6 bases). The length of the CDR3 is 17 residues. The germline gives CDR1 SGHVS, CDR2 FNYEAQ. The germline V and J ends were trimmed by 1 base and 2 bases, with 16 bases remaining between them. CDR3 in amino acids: CASSLGSTGSFTDTQYF. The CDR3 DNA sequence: TGTGCCAGCAGCTTAGGGTCGACAGGTTCCTTCACAGATACGCAGTATTTT.

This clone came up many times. CDR3 protein: CASSLRTSGSSGANVLTF. The DNA of the CDR3 is TGTGCCAGCAGCCTCAGGACTAGCGGGAGTTCTGGGGCCAACGTCCTGACTTTC. This sequence joins TRBV13 and TRBJ2-6; TRBD2 matches at 13 bases. V dropped 5 bases and J dropped 1; count of bases not matched to a gene: 5. The CDR3 length is 18 residues. CDR1 is PRHDT, CDR2 FYEKMQ, per germline (reference sequence).

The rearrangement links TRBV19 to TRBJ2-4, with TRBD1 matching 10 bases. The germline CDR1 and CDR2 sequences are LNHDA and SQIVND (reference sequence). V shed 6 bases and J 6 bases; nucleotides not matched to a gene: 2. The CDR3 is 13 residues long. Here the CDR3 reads CASSRTGGNIQYF. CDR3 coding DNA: TGTGCCAGTAGCAGGACAGGGGGAAACATTCAGTACTTC.

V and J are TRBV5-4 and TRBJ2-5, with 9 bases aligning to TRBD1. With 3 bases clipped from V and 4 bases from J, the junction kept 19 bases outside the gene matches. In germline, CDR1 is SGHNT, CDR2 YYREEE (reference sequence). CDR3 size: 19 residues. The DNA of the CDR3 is TGTGCCAGCAGCTCTGAACGTATATTCGACAGGGGGATGCGAGAGACCCAGTACTTC. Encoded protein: CASSSERIFDRGMRETQYF.

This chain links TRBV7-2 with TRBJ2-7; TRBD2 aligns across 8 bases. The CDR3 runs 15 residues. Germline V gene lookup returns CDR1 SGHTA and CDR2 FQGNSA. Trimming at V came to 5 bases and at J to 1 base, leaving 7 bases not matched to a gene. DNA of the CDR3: TGTGCCAGCAGCCCGGGAGGGGACCCATCCTACGAGCAGTACTTC. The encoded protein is CASSPGGDPSYEQYF.

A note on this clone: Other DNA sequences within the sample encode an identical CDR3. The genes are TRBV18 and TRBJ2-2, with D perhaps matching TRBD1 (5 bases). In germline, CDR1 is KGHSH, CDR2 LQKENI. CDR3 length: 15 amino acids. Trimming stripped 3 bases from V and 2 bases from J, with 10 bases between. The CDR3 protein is CASSPPGQNTGELFF. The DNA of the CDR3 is TGTGCCAGCTCACCCCCTGGACAAAACACCGGGGAGCTGTTTTTT.

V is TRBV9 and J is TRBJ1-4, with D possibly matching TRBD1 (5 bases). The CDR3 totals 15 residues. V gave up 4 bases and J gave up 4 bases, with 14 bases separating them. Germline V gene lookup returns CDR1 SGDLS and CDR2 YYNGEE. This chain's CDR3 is CASSPGTAVNEKLFF. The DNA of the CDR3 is TGTGCCAGCAGCCCCGGGACGGCAGTTAATGAAAAACTGTTTTTT.

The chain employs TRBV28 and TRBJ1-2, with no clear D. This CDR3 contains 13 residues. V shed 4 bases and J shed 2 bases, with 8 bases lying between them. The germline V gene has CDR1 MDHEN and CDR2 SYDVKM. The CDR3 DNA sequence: TGTGCCAGCAGTTACGGGAGCAACTATGGCTACACCTTC. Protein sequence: CASSYGSNYGYTF.

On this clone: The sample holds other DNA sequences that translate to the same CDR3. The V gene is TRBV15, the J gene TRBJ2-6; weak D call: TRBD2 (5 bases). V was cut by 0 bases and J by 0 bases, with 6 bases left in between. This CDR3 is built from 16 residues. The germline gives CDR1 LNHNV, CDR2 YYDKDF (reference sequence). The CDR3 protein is CATSRDRGSGANVLTF. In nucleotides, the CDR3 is TGTGCCACCAGCAGAGATCGGGGCTCTGGGGCCAACGTCCTGACTTTC.

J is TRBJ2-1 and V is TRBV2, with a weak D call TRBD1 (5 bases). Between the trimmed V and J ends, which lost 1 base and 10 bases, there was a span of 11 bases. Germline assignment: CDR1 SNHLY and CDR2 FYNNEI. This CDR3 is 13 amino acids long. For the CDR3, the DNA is TGTGCCAGCAGTGAAGGACAGTGGGGAGAGCAGTTCTTC. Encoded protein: CASSEGQWGEQFF.

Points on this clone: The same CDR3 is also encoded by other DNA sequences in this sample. The CDR3 coding sequence is TGTGCCACCAGCAGAGACAGGAGCTCTGGAAACACCATATATTTT. The encoded protein is CATSRDRSSGNTIYF. V is TRBV15 and J is TRBJ1-3, with unresolved D. Trimming took off 0 bases at V and 0 bases at J, with 6 bases between the two ends. CDR3 length: 15 amino acids. Germline V gene data show CDR1 as LNHNV and CDR2 as YYDKDF (reference sequence).

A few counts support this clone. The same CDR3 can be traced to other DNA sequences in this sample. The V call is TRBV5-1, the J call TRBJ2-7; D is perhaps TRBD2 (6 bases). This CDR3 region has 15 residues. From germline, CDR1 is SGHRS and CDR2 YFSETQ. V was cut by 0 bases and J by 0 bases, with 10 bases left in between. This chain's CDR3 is CASSLDGGSSYEQYF. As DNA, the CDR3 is TGCGCCAGCAGCTTGGATGGGGGGAGCTCCTACGAGCAGTACTTC.

The CDR3 DNA sequence: TGTGCCAGCCGGACAGGGGGCTCGAACGAGCAGTACTTC. It codes for CASRTGGSNEQYF. This chain connects TRBV6-5 to TRBJ2-7; 11 nucleotides line up with TRBD1. The CDR3 length is 13 residues. The junction had 5 bases not matched to a gene; V was cut back by 8 bases and J by 5 bases. Per the germline V gene, CDR1 is MNHEY and CDR2 is SVGAGI.

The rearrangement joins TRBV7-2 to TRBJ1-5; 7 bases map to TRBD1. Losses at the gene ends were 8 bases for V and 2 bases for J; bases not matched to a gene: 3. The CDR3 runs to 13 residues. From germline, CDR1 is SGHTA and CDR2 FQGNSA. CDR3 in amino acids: CASATGGNQPQHF. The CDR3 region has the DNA TGTGCCAGCGCAACAGGGGGCAATCAGCCCCAGCATTTT.

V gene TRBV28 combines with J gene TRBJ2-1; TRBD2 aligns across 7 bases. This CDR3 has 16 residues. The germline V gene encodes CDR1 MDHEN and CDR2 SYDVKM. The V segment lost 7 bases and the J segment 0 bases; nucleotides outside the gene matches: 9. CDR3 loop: CASTMGGVLSYNEQFF. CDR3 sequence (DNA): TGTGCCAGCACTATGGGGGGGGTTCTCTCCTACAATGAGCAGTTCTTC.

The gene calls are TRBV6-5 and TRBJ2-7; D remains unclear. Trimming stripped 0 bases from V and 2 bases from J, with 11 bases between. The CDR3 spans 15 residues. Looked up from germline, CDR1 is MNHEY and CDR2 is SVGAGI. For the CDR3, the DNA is TGTGCCAGCAGTTACTCGGAGAAGAGGACCTACGAGCAGTACTTC. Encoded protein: CASSYSEKRTYEQYF.

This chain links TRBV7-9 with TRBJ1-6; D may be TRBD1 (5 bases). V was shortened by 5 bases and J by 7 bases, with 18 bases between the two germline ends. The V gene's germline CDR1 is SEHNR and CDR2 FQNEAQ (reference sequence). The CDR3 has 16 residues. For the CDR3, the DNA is TGTGCCAGCAGCCCCTCTGGGGCAGGGCCAAATTCACCCCTCCACTTT. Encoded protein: CASSPSGAGPNSPLHF. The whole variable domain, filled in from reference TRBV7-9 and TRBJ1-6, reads DTGVSQNPRHKITKRGQNVTFRCDPISEHNRLYWYRQTLGQGPEFLTYFQNEAQLEKSRLLSDRFSAERPKGSFSTLEIQRTEQGDSAMYLCASSPSGAGPNSPLHFGNGTRLTVT.

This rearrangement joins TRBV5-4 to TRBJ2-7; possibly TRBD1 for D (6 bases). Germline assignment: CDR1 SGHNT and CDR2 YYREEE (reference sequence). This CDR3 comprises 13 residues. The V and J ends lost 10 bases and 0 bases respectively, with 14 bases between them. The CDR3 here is CAVTGTPSYEQYF. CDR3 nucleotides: TGTGCCGTTACCGGGACACCCTCCTACGAGCAGTACTTC.

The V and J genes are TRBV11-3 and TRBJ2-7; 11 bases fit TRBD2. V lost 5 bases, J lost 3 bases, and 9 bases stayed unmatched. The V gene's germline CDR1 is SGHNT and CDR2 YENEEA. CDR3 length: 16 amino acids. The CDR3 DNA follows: TGTGCCAGCAGCCCTAGTGGGACTAGCGGTTACTACGAGCAGTACTTC. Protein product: CASSPSGTSGYYEQYF.

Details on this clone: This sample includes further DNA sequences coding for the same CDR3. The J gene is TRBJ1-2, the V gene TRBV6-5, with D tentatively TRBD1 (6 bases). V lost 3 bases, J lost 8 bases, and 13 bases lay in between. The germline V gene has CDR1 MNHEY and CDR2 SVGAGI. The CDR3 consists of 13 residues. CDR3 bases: TGTGCCAGCAGTTATTTTGGGGGGCGCGGCTACACCTTC. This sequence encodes CASSYFGGRGYTF.

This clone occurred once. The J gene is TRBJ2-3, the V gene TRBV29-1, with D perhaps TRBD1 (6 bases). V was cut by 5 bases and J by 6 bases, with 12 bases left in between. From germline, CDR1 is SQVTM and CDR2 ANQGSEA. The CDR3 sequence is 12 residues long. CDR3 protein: CSVYDRKDTQYF. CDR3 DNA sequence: TGCAGCGTTTACGACAGGAAGGATACGCAGTATTTT.

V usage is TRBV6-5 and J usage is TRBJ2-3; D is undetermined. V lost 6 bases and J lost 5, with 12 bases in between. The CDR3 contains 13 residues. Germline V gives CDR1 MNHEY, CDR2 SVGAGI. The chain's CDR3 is CASSLMFGDTQYF. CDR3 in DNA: TGTGCCAGCAGCTTAATGTTTGGAGATACGCAGTATTTT.

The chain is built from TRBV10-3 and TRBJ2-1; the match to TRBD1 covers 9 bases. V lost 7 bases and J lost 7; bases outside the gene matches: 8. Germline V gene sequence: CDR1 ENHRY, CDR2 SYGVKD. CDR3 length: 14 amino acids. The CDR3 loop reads CAITATGGGNEQFF. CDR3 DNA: TGTGCCATCACTGCGACAGGGGGTGGGAATGAGCAGTTCTTC.

CDR3 residues: CASSQDQTSLSTQYF. The CDR3 DNA reads as TGCGCCAGCAGCCAAGATCAGACTAGTCTTAGTACGCAGTATTTT. V is TRBV4-3 and J is TRBJ2-3, with a tentative D call TRBD2 (6 bases). The V gene's germline CDR1 is LGHNA and CDR2 YSLEER. V was shortened by 0 bases and J by 8 bases, with 15 bases between the two germline ends. The CDR3 is made up of 15 amino acids.